This T cell receptor (beta chain) was sequenced for a study of radiation and T cells in renal cell carcinoma. The time point here: blood 4 weeks post-SBRT, at nephrectomy. Treatment: 15 Gy SBRT to primary tumor, nephrectomy 4 weeks later. Nephrectomy followed 15 Gy stereotactic body radiation by 4 weeks. V gave up 9 bases and J gave up 6 bases, with 18 bases separating them. Germline V gene lookup returns CDR1 MNHGY and CDR2 SAAAGT. This CDR3 region has 13 residues. Sequencing used immunoSEQ multiplex PCR; TCRdb keeps in-frame clones, though not all of them. Of around 170,000 clones listed, 88% are singletons.

The sequenced sample was blood, obtained from a patient whose treatment included radiotherapy and nephrectomy. The sequence was obtained from a woman aged 45 to 65 with renal cell carcinoma. The genes are TRBV6-8 and TRBJ2-7; D might be TRBD2 (6 bases). The CDR3 coding sequence is TGTGCCAGAAATATACTAGCTTCTCCCGAGCAGTACTTC. Translation gives CARNILASPEQYF.